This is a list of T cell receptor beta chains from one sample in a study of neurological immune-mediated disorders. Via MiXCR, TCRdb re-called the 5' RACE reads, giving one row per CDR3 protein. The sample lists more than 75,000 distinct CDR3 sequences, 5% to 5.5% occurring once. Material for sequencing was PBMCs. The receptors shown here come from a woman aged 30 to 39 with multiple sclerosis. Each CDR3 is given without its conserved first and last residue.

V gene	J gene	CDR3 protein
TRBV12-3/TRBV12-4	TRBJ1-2	ASSYDRGSAGYGYT
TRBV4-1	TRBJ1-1	ASSQGLQGDTEAF
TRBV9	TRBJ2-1	ASSVSLSGGAESSSYNEQF
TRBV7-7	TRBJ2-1	ASSSGIHNEQF
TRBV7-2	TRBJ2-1	ASTGGFLQSGQF
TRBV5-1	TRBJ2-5	ASSWGQEETQY
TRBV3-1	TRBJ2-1	ASSPGRLGNEQF
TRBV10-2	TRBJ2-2	ASRSGTGNTGELF
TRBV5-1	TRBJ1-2	ASSLAEGERGYT
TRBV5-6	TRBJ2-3	ASSQPASGRATDTQY
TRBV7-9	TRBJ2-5	ASSDGQYQETQY
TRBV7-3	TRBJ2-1	ASSPTSGGIYEQF
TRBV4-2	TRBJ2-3	ASSHIKYSGGAPDTQY
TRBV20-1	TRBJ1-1	SARVGQQGLVGKAF
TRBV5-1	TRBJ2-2	ASSLLTRNTGELF
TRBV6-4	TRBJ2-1	ASSERAGSYNEQF